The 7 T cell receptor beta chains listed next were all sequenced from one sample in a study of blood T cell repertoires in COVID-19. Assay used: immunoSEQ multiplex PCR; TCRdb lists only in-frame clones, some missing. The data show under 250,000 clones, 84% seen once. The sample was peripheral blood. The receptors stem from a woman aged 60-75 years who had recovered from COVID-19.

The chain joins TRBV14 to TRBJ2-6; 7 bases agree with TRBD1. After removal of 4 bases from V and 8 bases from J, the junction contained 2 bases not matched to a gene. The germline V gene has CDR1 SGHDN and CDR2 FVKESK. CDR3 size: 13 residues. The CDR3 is CASSPDRTNVLTF. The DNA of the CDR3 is TGTGCCAGCAGCCCGGACAGGACCAACGTCCTGACTTTC.

CDR3: CASSPSPTEQETQYF. CDR3 nucleotide sequence: TGCGCCAGCAGCCCGAGCCCAACAGAACAAGAGACCCAGTACTTC. The rearrangement uses TRBV5-1 and TRBJ2-5; D unclear. Trimming pared 4 bases from V and 2 bases from J, leaving 15 bases between. Germline V gives CDR1 SGHRS, CDR2 YFSETQ. This CDR3 is 15 amino acids long.

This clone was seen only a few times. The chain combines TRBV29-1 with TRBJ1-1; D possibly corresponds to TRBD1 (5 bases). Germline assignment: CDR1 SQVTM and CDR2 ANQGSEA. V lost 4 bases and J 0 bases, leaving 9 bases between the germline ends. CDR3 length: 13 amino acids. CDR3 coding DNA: TGCAGCGTTGGACAGCAGATGAACACTGAAGCTTTCTTT. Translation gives CSVGQQMNTEAFF.

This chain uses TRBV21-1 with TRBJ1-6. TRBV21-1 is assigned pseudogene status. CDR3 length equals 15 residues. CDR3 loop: CASSKGEENNSPLHF. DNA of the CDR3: TGTGCCAGCAGCAAAGGAGAGGAAAACAATTCACCCCTCCACTTT.

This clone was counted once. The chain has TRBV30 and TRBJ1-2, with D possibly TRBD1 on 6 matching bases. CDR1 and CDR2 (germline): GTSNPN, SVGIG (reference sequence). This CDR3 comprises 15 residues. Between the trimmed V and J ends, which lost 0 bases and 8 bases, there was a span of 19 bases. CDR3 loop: CAWSVPDRHMGGYTF. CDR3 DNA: TGTGCCTGGAGTGTACCCGACAGGCACATGGGGGGCTACACCTTC.

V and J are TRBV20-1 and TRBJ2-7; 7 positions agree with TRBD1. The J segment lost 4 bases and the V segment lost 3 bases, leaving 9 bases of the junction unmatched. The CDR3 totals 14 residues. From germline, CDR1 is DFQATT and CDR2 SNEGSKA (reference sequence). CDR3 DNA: TGCAGTGCTAGTTTAGGGACAGCTCAATACGAGCAGTACTTC. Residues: CSASLGTAQYEQYF.

The chain's CDR3 is CASSQDRGMETEAFF. The CDR3 DNA follows: TGTGCCAGCAGCCAAGATCGGGGGATGGAAACTGAAGCTTTCTTT. This chain joins TRBV4-2 and TRBJ1-1; possibly TRBD1 for D (5 bases). Trimming left V 0 bases short and J 5 bases short, with 13 bases between. This CDR3 spans 15 amino acids. Germline V lookup: CDR1 LGHNA, CDR2 YNFKEQ.